The 9 T cell receptor beta chains below were found in one sample sequenced in a study of technical replicates of blood from several donors. Sequencing used immunoSEQ multiplex PCR; TCRdb keeps in-frame clones, though not all of them. This sample carries under 90,000 clones, 93% of them seen once, and the ten largest clones take 0.24%. The sample comprised T cells isolated from PBMCs. The source of these receptors is a human donor in good health.

The chain joins TRBV7-8 to TRBJ2-7; D is possibly TRBD1 (5 bases). V lost 3 bases to trimming and J lost 1 base, with 7 bases between them. CDR1 is SGHVS and CDR2 is FQNEAQ in the germline V gene. The CDR3 consists of 13 residues. The CDR3 bases are TGTGCCAGCAGCTTGGGGCCTTCCTACGAGCAGTACTTC. Protein product: CASSLGPSYEQYF.

The chain has TRBV5-4 and TRBJ1-4; 10 nucleotides line up with TRBD1. V lost 3 bases to trimming and J lost 3 bases; unmatched junction nucleotides: 2. The CDR3 has 15 amino acids. Germline V gene lookup returns CDR1 SGHNT and CDR2 YYREEE (reference sequence). The CDR3 nucleotides read TGTGCCAGCAGCTCGGGGACAGGGGCTAATGAAAAACTGTTTTTT. This translates into CASSSGTGANEKLFF.

The chain uses TRBV5-1 and TRBJ2-7; D not certain. Germline CDR1 is SGHRS and CDR2 is YFSETQ. CDR3 length: 15 amino acids. The V end lost 0 bases, the J end lost 2 bases, and 12 bases lay between the germline ends. CDR3: CASSLEEKVPYEQYF. The CDR3 DNA is TGCGCCAGCAGCTTGGAAGAGAAAGTGCCCTACGAGCAGTACTTC.

J is TRBJ1-2 and V is TRBV5-6, with TRBD1 as a possible D gene (5 bases). V lost 0 bases and J 5 bases, leaving 8 bases between the germline ends. CDR1 and CDR2 from the germline V gene are SGHDT and YYEEEE. This CDR3 contains 13 residues. The CDR3 nucleotides are TGTGCCAGCAGCTTGGGACAGAGGTATGGCTACACCTTC. Its translation: CASSLGQRYGYTF.

The chain carries TRBV11-3 and TRBJ2-7; weak D call: TRBD1 (6 bases). This CDR3 comprises 14 residues. Germline V gives CDR1 SGHNT, CDR2 YENEEA. V was pared by 3 bases and J by 3 bases, with 12 bases between. CDR3 DNA sequence: TGTGCCAGCAGCTTGGGAGACAGGCTCTACGAGCAGTACTTC. The encoded protein is CASSLGDRLYEQYF.

This clone was picked up one time. The chain links TRBV10-2 to TRBJ1-2, with TRBD1 matching 9 bases. The CDR3 has 15 residues. J was trimmed by 4 bases and V by 0 bases; bases with no gene match: 3. CDR1 and CDR2 from the germline V gene are WSHSY and SAAADI. The CDR3 DNA sequence: TGCGCCAGCAGTGAGTCTCGACAGGGGGTCTATGGCTACACCTTC. The encoded protein is CASSESRQGVYGYTF.

The chain recombines TRBV9 with TRBJ2-3, with 12 bases identical to TRBD2. V was pared by 3 bases and J by 6 bases, with 2 bases of the junction left unmatched. The CDR3 has 14 residues. Germline assignment: CDR1 SGDLS and CDR2 YYNGEE. CDR3 residues: CASSETSGGDTQYF. CDR3 in DNA: TGTGCCAGCAGCGAGACTAGCGGGGGTGATACGCAGTATTTT.

This clone has just a few counts. The rearrangement links TRBV7-3 to TRBJ1-1; 10 nucleotides align to TRBD1. This CDR3 spans 12 amino acids. Germline CDR1 and CDR2: SGHTA and FQGTGA. J lost 8 bases, V lost 5 bases, and 2 bases had no gene match. The DNA for the CDR3 is TGTGCCAGCAGCCCGGGACAGGGGGAAGCTTTCTTT. This sequence encodes CASSPGQGEAFF.

This clone was seen only once. The chain joins TRBV2 to TRBJ1-1; 10 bases match TRBD1. With V trimmed by 5 bases and J by 1 base, 7 bases remained unmatched. The germline V gene has CDR1 SNHLY and CDR2 FYNNEI. This CDR3 has 16 residues. The DNA of the CDR3 is TGTGCCAGCAGTCGCCGGGACAGGGGTTGGAACACTGAAGCTTTCTTT. Encoded protein: CASSRRDRGWNTEAFF.